The 16 T cell receptor beta chains below were found in one sample sequenced in a study of cytomegalovirus exposure and HLA in healthy donors. Primers: 60 Vbeta forward and 13 Jbeta reverse. Generated by immunoSEQ multiplex PCR, the TCRdb table keeps only in-frame clones and is missing some. The data show 150,000 to 200,000 clones, approximately 88% seen once. The material sequenced was PBMCs. The source of these receptors is a boy younger than 18 in good health and CMV-seronegative.

The V and J genes are TRBV5-8 and TRBJ2-7, with D uncertain. Trimming left V 5 bases short and J 2 bases short, with 8 bases between. The CDR3 runs 12 residues. Looked up from germline, CDR1 is SGHTS and CDR2 is YDEGEE. CDR3 nucleotides: TGTGCCAGCAGTCAAAATCCCTACGAGCAGTACTTC. Translating it yields CASSQNPYEQYF.

This chain connects TRBV2 to TRBJ1-1; D uncertain. Trimming shortened V by 4 bases and J by 1 base, and 19 bases separated the two germline ends. Germline V gene data show CDR1 as SNHLY and CDR2 as FYNNEI. CDR3 length: 17 amino acids. As DNA, the CDR3 is TGTGCCAGCAGTGGACCCACGGGGATGAGAGGGAACACTGAAGCTTTCTTT. Translating it yields CASSGPTGMRGNTEAFF.

This chain joins TRBV6-5 and TRBJ2-7; D gene ambiguous. The CDR3 runs 14 residues. CDR1 is MNHEY, CDR2 SVGAGI, per germline. V was clipped by 7 bases and J by 1 base, with 14 bases between them. The CDR3 sequence is CASNKRGLSYEQYF. The CDR3 nucleotides read TGTGCCAGCAACAAAAGAGGCCTTTCCTACGAGCAGTACTTC.

The gene calls are TRBV13 and TRBJ1-4; 8 nucleotides match TRBD1. V was clipped by 4 bases and J by 8 bases; unmatched bases: 12. The CDR3 spans 16 residues. CDR1 is PRHDT and CDR2 is FYEKMQ in the germline V gene (reference sequence). The CDR3 spells CASSSQNRGSDEKLFF. CDR3 DNA: TGTGCCAGCAGCTCACAGAACAGGGGGAGCGACGAAAAACTGTTTTTT.

This chain connects TRBV28 to TRBJ1-2, with D possibly TRBD1 on 5 matching bases. The germline CDR1 and CDR2 sequences are MDHEN and SYDVKM. Trimming took 7 bases from V and 0 from J, leaving 9 bases between them. The CDR3 has 13 amino acids. This chain's CDR3 is CASIGGANYGYTF. DNA for the CDR3: TGTGCCAGCATAGGAGGGGCTAACTATGGCTACACCTTC.

This sequence joins TRBV10-1 and TRBJ2-3; a possible D gene is TRBD2 (6 bases). The V end lost 6 bases, the J end lost 1 base, and 17 bases lay between the germline ends. Germline loops: CDR1 WNHNN, CDR2 SYGVQD (reference sequence). The CDR3 covers 16 residues. As DNA, the CDR3 is TGCGCCAGCAGCGTCGGGCGGGGAGCTGGCACAGATACGCAGTATTTT. The encoded protein is CASSVGRGAGTDTQYF.

This clone is a singleton in its sample. V is TRBV7-8 and J is TRBJ1-2; 8 nucleotides agree with TRBD1. With V trimmed by 5 bases and J by 6 bases, 8 bases remained unmatched. Per the germline V gene, CDR1 is SGHVS and CDR2 is FQNEAQ. CDR3 length equals 14 residues. The CDR3 DNA follows: TGTGCCAGCAGCAGATCAGGGGGCTCAAATGGCTACACCTTC. Translation: CASSRSGGSNGYTF.

The chain links TRBV5-1 to TRBJ2-7, with a tentative D call TRBD2 (6 bases). This CDR3 contains 16 residues. Germline V gene data show CDR1 as SGHRS and CDR2 as YFSETQ. V was pared by 0 bases and J by 5 bases, with 18 bases between. The CDR3 sequence: CASSLDPLALSNEQYF. The CDR3, as DNA: TGCGCCAGCAGCTTGGACCCACTAGCCCTATCGAACGAGCAGTACTTC.

The chain recombines TRBV19 with TRBJ2-5, with D possibly TRBD2 on 5 matching bases. The CDR3 has 17 amino acids. Germline lookup yields CDR1 LNHDA and CDR2 SQIVND (reference sequence). Trimming shortened V by 5 bases and J by 2 bases, and 21 bases separated the two germline ends. Written as DNA, the CDR3 is TGTGCCAGTAGTCTCGGGATTTCGAGTCGTGCACAAGAGACCCAGTACTTC. Translation: CASSLGISSRAQETQYF.

The chain combines TRBV5-1 with TRBJ2-5; D perhaps matches TRBD2 (8 bases). The germline V gene encodes CDR1 SGHRS and CDR2 YFSETQ. V lost 4 bases, J lost 3 bases, and 19 bases lay in between. The CDR3 totals 16 residues. The CDR3 DNA is TGCGCCAGCAGCCAGGGGGGACTAGGGGTTGAAGAGACCCAGTACTTC. It encodes CASSQGGLGVEETQYF.

This clone was picked up a small number of times. V usage is TRBV6-5 and J usage is TRBJ1-4; weak D call: TRBD1 (6 bases). The CDR3 consists of 13 residues. V lost 5 bases to trimming and J lost 6 bases, with 10 bases between them. CDR1 MNHEY and CDR2 SVGAGI come from the germline V gene. For the CDR3, the DNA is TGTGCCAGCAGTCCCGGGACATATGAAAAACTGTTTTTT. Amino acid sequence: CASSPGTYEKLFF.

The chain couples TRBV7-2 to TRBJ2-5, with 8 bases fitting TRBD1. CDR3 length: 14 amino acids. Per the germline V gene, CDR1 is SGHTA and CDR2 is FQGNSA. Germline trimming cut 3 bases from V and 2 bases from J; bases unmatched to any gene: 2. CDR3 region: CASSFDRGQETQYF. DNA for the CDR3: TGTGCCAGCAGCTTCGACAGGGGACAAGAGACCCAGTACTTC.

The CDR3 loop reads CASKQGYYEQYF. The DNA of the CDR3 is TGTGCCAGCAAACAGGGATACTACGAGCAGTACTTC. The rearrangement links TRBV6-6 to TRBJ2-7; weak D call: TRBD1 (6 bases). The CDR3 is made up of 12 amino acids. V shed 7 bases and J shed 3 bases, with 10 bases lying between them. The germline V gene has CDR1 MNHNY and CDR2 SVGAGI (reference sequence).

The J gene is TRBJ1-1, the V gene TRBV9; D may be TRBD1 (6 bases). Per the germline V gene, CDR1 is SGDLS and CDR2 is YYNGEE. Trimming took 0 bases from V and 5 from J, leaving 11 bases between them. This CDR3 spans 14 amino acids. The CDR3 protein is CASSVGGGRTEAFF. In DNA form, the CDR3 reads TGTGCCAGCAGCGTAGGTGGGGGCCGGACTGAAGCTTTCTTT.

The chain is built from TRBV6-5 and TRBJ2-5; 9 nucleotides agree with TRBD2. The junction had 5 bases not matched to a gene; V was cut back by 0 bases and J by 3 bases. Germline values: CDR1 MNHEY, CDR2 SVGAGI. This CDR3 region has 16 residues. CDR3 nucleotide sequence: TGTGCCAGCAGTTACTCGATTGCTAGCGGGGAAGAGACCCAGTACTTC. It yields the protein CASSYSIASGEETQYF.

This chain links TRBV28 with TRBJ2-7; D gene unclear. The CDR3 has 12 amino acids. CDR1 and CDR2 from the germline V gene are MDHEN and SYDVKM. V gave up 3 bases and J gave up 4 bases, with 7 bases separating them. The CDR3 sequence is CASSFSRYEQYF. For the CDR3, the DNA is TGTGCCAGCAGTTTTTCCCGTTACGAGCAGTACTTC.